The present TCR beta chain was sequenced within a study of OX40 agonist ivuxolimab in advanced cancers. In the study overall: Those treated in dose escalation had hepatocellular carcinoma, melanoma, renal cell cancer or head and neck cancer.

The protocol was immunoSEQ multiplex PCR, while the TCRdb copy is restricted to in-frame clones and leaves out a portion. Here the sample spans about 110,000 clones, approximately 89% being singletons. The CDR3 extends over 12 amino acids. Germline V gene lookup returns CDR1 LNHDA and CDR2 SQIVND (reference sequence). V gave up 3 bases and J gave up 4 bases, with 5 bases separating them. Here the sequenced sample was CD4+ or CD8+ T cells sorted from blood, taken in a trial of the OX40 agonist ivuxolimab. The receptor comes from an adult with an advanced solid tumor such as melanoma, head and neck, liver or kidney cancer. The chain has TRBV19 and TRBJ2-3; D unclear. CDR3 sequence reads: CASSIRADTQYF. The DNA of the CDR3 is TGTGCCAGTAGTATTCGTGCAGATACGCAGTATTTT. Full variable domain (rest looked up from reference TRBV19 and TRBJ2-3): DGGITQSPKYLFRKEGQNVTLSCEQNLNHDAMYWYRQDPGQGLRLIYYSQIVNDFQKGDIAEGYSVSREKKESFPLTVTSAQKNPTAFYLCASSIRADTQYFGPGTRLTVL.